The source of this T cell receptor (beta chain) is a study of cytomegalovirus exposure and HLA in healthy donors. Study details: The 110 million or so unique TCR beta sequences, from roughly 170 million T cells, were found by an earlier analysis.

About this clone: What it binds is not known.

V lost 2 bases to trimming and J lost 5 bases; unmatched junction nucleotides: 7. This CDR3 comprises 15 residues. Germline values: CDR1 SGHRS, CDR2 YFSETQ. PCR used 60 Vbeta primers and 13 Jbeta primers. Here immunoSEQ multiplex PCR was the method, and the copy in TCRdb shows in-frame clones only, minus some. Of approximately 70,000 clones listed, 60% to 75% are singletons. Study-level findings and limits: Several of the most significant clusters appeared linked to common viral pathogens, based on a later analysis.

The V and J genes are TRBV5-1 and TRBJ2-3, with 8 bases that match TRBD1. This TCR was recovered from a male donor in good health and CMV-seropositive. The sample was PBMCs. CDR3 sequence: CASSFRQGWGDTQYF. The CDR3 region has the DNA TGCGCCAGCAGCTTCCGACAGGGGTGGGGAGATACGCAGTATTTT.